One sample yielded the 28 T cell receptor beta chains listed below, sequenced in a study of blood T cell repertoires in COVID-19. The protocol was immunoSEQ multiplex PCR, while the TCRdb copy is restricted to in-frame clones and leaves out a portion. The sample yields about 190,000 clones, around 84% seen once. Sequenced sample: peripheral blood. The receptor source for this set is a human donor in a cohort sampled during active COVID-19.

In this sample, this clone turned up once. This chain links TRBV7-9 with TRBJ1-1, with 10 bases identical to TRBD1. The J segment lost 0 bases and the V segment lost 4 bases, leaving 8 bases of the junction unmatched. Germline V gene sequence: CDR1 SEHNR, CDR2 FQNEAQ (reference sequence). The CDR3 runs to 17 residues. CDR3 sequence (DNA): TGTGCCAGCAGCTCAACCTGGGGACAGGGGTTGAACACTGAAGCTTTCTTT. The encoded protein is CASSSTWGQGLNTEAFF.

This clone was seen only a few times. The genes are TRBV5-1 and TRBJ1-2; 7 nucleotides agree with TRBD1. V gave up 3 bases and J gave up 6 bases; unmatched junction bases: 5. Germline values: CDR1 SGHRS, CDR2 YFSETQ. The CDR3 contains 13 residues. The CDR3 sequence is CASSSETGDGYTF. CDR3 DNA: TGCGCCAGCAGCTCCGAAACAGGGGATGGCTACACCTTC.

The V call is TRBV2, the J call TRBJ1-2; no reliable D call. V gave up 2 bases and J gave up 4 bases, with 14 bases separating them. There are 15 residues in the CDR3. From germline, CDR1 is SNHLY and CDR2 FYNNEI. CDR3 sequence reads: CASSELRAPGYGYTF. CDR3 DNA sequence: TGTGCCAGCAGTGAATTGAGGGCCCCTGGCTATGGCTACACCTTC.

V usage is TRBV6-5 and J usage is TRBJ1-2, with D possibly being TRBD1 (6 bases). V shed 4 bases and J shed 5 bases, with 20 bases lying between them. Germline lookup yields CDR1 MNHEY and CDR2 SVGAGI. This CDR3 contains 16 residues. CDR3 sequence (DNA): TGTGCCAGCAGTTTTTACAGGGAATTAAGTCCATATGGCTACACCTTC. Amino acid sequence: CASSFYRELSPYGYTF.

V is TRBV5-1 and J is TRBJ2-2; D uncertain. CDR3 length equals 16 residues. CDR1 SGHRS and CDR2 YFSETQ come from the germline V gene. The V and J ends lost 0 bases and 7 bases respectively, with 16 bases between them. The CDR3 DNA follows: TGCGCCAGCAGCTTGGGTCTGCGTACAGACGACGGGGAGCTGTTTTTT. Its protein is CASSLGLRTDDGELFF.

The chain carries TRBV28 and TRBJ1-1; D is uncertain. Between the trimmed V and J ends, which lost 2 bases and 4 bases, there was a span of 8 bases. The CDR3 consists of 13 residues. CDR1 and CDR2 from the germline V gene are MDHEN and SYDVKM. The DNA for the CDR3 is TGTGCCAGCAGTTTAGAGGTTATCACTGAAGCTTTCTTT. Its protein is CASSLEVITEAFF.

V usage is TRBV3-1 (or the pseudogene TRBV3-2) and J usage is TRBJ1-2, with 7 bases identical to TRBD1. The CDR3 has 15 residues. Germline values: CDR1 LGHDT, CDR2 YNNKEL (reference sequence). V trimming: 3 bases; J trimming: 7 bases; junction bases outside the gene matches: 11. CDR3 residues: CASSQSYRGRGGYTF. Written as DNA, the CDR3 is TGTGCCAGCAGCCAGTCTTACAGGGGCCGGGGTGGCTACACCTTC.

The chain couples TRBV5-1 to TRBJ1-2, with D hard to call. Germline V gives CDR1 SGHRS, CDR2 YFSETQ. V was trimmed by 4 bases and J by 6 bases, leaving 13 bases between them. The CDR3 totals 13 residues. CDR3 nucleotides: TGCGCCAGCAGCGAGGGAGGGTTCGATGGCTACACCTTC. It codes for CASSEGGFDGYTF.

The chain uses TRBV27 and TRBJ1-2; TRBD1 matches at 7 bases. The CDR3 has 14 amino acids. The germline V gene encodes CDR1 MNHEY and CDR2 SMNVEV (reference sequence). V trimming: 5 bases; J trimming: 5 bases; junction bases outside the gene matches: 8. The CDR3 spells CASSRQGHGYGYTF. In nucleotides, the CDR3 is TGTGCCAGCAGTCGACAGGGTCACGGGTATGGCTACACCTTC.

This sequence joins TRBV7-3 and TRBJ2-3; D is perhaps TRBD1 (6 bases). In germline, CDR1 is SGHTA, CDR2 FQGTGA. The CDR3 totals 14 residues. V was trimmed by 1 base and J by 1 base, leaving 6 bases between them. The CDR3 loop is CASSLNRGTDTQYF. CDR3 DNA: TGTGCCAGCAGCTTAAACAGGGGCACAGATACGCAGTATTTT.

Written as DNA, the CDR3 is TGTGCCAGTACCAACTGGGCCCCCGGAAATGGGCAGCCCCAGCATTTT. This sequence encodes CASTNWAPGNGQPQHF. This rearrangement joins TRBV19 to TRBJ1-5; the D is unclear. Germline CDR1 is LNHDA and CDR2 is SQIVND (reference sequence). The CDR3 loop spans 16 amino acids. V lost 7 bases and J lost 7, with 23 bases in between.

The chain links TRBV11-2 to TRBJ2-7; D gene uncertain. V lost 7 bases to trimming and J lost 3 bases, with 16 bases between them. There are 14 residues in the CDR3. Germline CDR1 is SGHAT and CDR2 is FQNNGV. CDR3 sequence: CASKIRRPDYEQYV. The CDR3 DNA is TGTGCCAGCAAAATTCGGCGGCCAGACTACGAGCAGTACGTC.

CDR3 in DNA: TGTGCCAGCAGCTTTAGCGGAGACTACCAAGAGACCCAGTACTTC. Its translation is CASSFSGDYQETQYF. V and J are TRBV5-6 and TRBJ2-5; D is possibly TRBD2 (6 bases). This CDR3 contains 15 residues. Trimming took 2 bases from V and 0 from J, leaving 11 bases between them. Germline V gives CDR1 SGHDT, CDR2 YYEEEE.

The rearrangement joins TRBV5-1 to TRBJ2-2, with 10 nucleotides matching TRBD1. V lost 4 bases to trimming and J lost 4 bases; unmatched junction nucleotides: 7. The germline V gene has CDR1 SGHRS and CDR2 YFSETQ. The CDR3 is made up of 16 amino acids. CDR3 bases: TGCGCCAGCAGCCCGGGGGACAGGGGTATCACCGGGGAGCTGTTTTTT. It specifies CASSPGDRGITGELFF.

The rearrangement joins TRBV15 to TRBJ2-7, with D maybe TRBD1 (6 bases). The CDR3 has 12 residues. Germline CDR1 reads LNHNV; CDR2 reads YYDKDF (reference sequence). Trimming took off 0 bases at V and 10 bases at J, with 10 bases between the two ends. The CDR3 DNA sequence: TGTGCCACCAGCAGAGATTCAGGGGCCCAGTACGTC. This codes for CATSRDSGAQYV.

V and J are TRBV7-3 and TRBJ2-7; 9 positions match TRBD1. This CDR3 is 18 amino acids long. V lost 5 bases, J lost 4 bases, and 18 bases stayed unmatched. CDR1 is SGHTA, CDR2 FQGTGA, per germline. CDR3 DNA: TGTGCCAGCAGCCCACCCCCTCCCTCCGGGACAGGGTTTTACGAGCAGTACGTC. Its translation: CASSPPPPSGTGFYEQYV.

The chain recombines TRBV18 with TRBJ2-3, with 8 bases fitting TRBD2. This CDR3 spans 15 amino acids. Trimming removed 4 bases from V and 2 bases from J; junction bases left unmatched: 5. Germline loops: CDR1 KGHSH, CDR2 LQKENI. DNA of the CDR3: TGTGCCAGCTCACGAACTAGCGGAAACACAGATACGCAGTATTTT. This codes for CASSRTSGNTDTQYF.

Concerning this clone: Additional DNA sequences in this sample encode the identical CDR3. The rearrangement joins TRBV27 to TRBJ2-7, with a possible D match to TRBD1 (6 bases). Trimming pared 6 bases from V and 4 bases from J, leaving 16 bases between. The germline CDR1 and CDR2 sequences are MNHEY and SMNVEV (reference sequence). The CDR3 covers 14 residues. CDR3 sequence (DNA): TGTGCCAGCAGCCTGACAGGTTCCTCTTACGAGCAGTACTTC. Encoded protein: CASSLTGSSYEQYF.

This chain's CDR3 is CASSRTDRPSYNEQFF. The CDR3 bases are TGTGCCAGCAGTCGAACTGACAGGCCCTCCTACAATGAGCAGTTCTTC. The J gene is TRBJ2-1, the V gene TRBV7-9; TRBD1 might be the D (6 bases). Germline assignment: CDR1 SEHNR and CDR2 FQNEAQ (reference sequence). V was pared by 6 bases and J by 0 bases, with 15 bases between. This CDR3 has 16 residues.

The chain combines TRBV4-1 with TRBJ1-4; weak D call: TRBD1 (5 bases). CDR3 length: 13 amino acids. V lost 6 bases to trimming and J lost 10 bases, with 15 bases between them. Germline loops: CDR1 MGHRA, CDR2 YSYEKL. This CDR3 reads CASRVAGYGKLFF. In nucleotides, the CDR3 is TGCGCCAGCAGGGTGGCAGGGTACGGAAAACTGTTTTTT.

V usage is TRBV3-1 (or the pseudogene TRBV3-2) and J usage is TRBJ2-5; tentative D call: TRBD2 (5 bases). V dropped 2 bases and J dropped 7 bases, with 8 bases sitting between them. CDR1 LGHDT and CDR2 YNNKEL come from the germline V gene (reference sequence). The CDR3 extends over 12 amino acids. The CDR3 here is CASSQLEGTQYF. Here the CDR3 DNA reads TGTGCCAGCAGCCAACTCGAGGGGACCCAGTACTTC.

V and J are TRBV28 and TRBJ1-4; possible D gene TRBD1, 5 bases. This CDR3 is 14 amino acids long. The germline gives CDR1 MDHEN, CDR2 SYDVKM. V lost 2 bases to trimming and J lost 8 bases, with 12 bases between them. CDR3 sequence: CASSLGGNREKLFF. The DNA of the CDR3 is TGTGCCAGCAGTTTAGGGGGGAATAGGGAAAAACTGTTTTTT. The entire variable domain, with the rest obtained from reference TRBV28 and TRBJ1-4, is as follows: DVKVTQSSRYLVKRTGEKVFLECVQDMDHENMFWYRQDPGLGLRLIYFSYDVKMKEKGDIPEGYSVSREKKERFSLILESASTNQTSMYLCASSLGGNREKLFFGSGTQLSVL.

The J gene is TRBJ2-1, the V gene TRBV6-5; TRBD1 aligns across 7 bases. Trimming at V came to 7 bases and at J to 7 bases, leaving 4 bases not matched to a gene. The CDR3 runs 12 residues. The germline gives CDR1 MNHEY, CDR2 SVGAGI. The CDR3 nucleotides are TGTGCCAGCACTATCAGGGGGAATGAGCAGTTCTTC. It codes for CASTIRGNEQFF.

This rearrangement joins TRBV28 to TRBJ2-1, with TRBD2 matching 7 bases. The CDR3 is made up of 15 amino acids. Germline V gives CDR1 MDHEN, CDR2 SYDVKM. Unmatched junction bases numbered 5, after V lost 2 bases and J lost 4 bases. The CDR3 DNA sequence: TGTGCCAGCAGTTTAATTAGCGGGCCTTACAATGAGCAGTTCTTC. The encoded protein is CASSLISGPYNEQFF.

The chain carries TRBV7-8 and TRBJ1-2; weak D call: TRBD1 (6 bases). The CDR3 contains 14 residues. V shed 6 bases and J shed 2 bases, with 13 bases lying between them. CDR1 and CDR2 (germline): SGHVS, FQNEAQ. CDR3 region: CASSPGTTNYGYTF. CDR3 nucleotide sequence: TGTGCCAGCAGTCCCGGGACAACGAACTATGGCTACACCTTC.

The chain has TRBV6-6 and TRBJ2-5, with 9 bases fitting TRBD1. Trimming removed 5 bases from V and 5 bases from J; junction bases left unmatched: 15. CDR1 is MNHNY, CDR2 SVGAGI, per germline (reference sequence). CDR3 length: 17 amino acids. The chain's CDR3 is CASSPKGQGIKSETQYF. CDR3 DNA sequence: TGTGCCAGCAGTCCCAAAGGACAGGGGATTAAGTCGGAGACCCAGTACTTC.

V and J are TRBV18 and TRBJ2-3; no definite D call. V shed 3 bases and J shed 0 bases, with 10 bases lying between them. CDR3 length: 15 amino acids. Germline loops: CDR1 KGHSH, CDR2 LQKENI. The CDR3 spells CASSPAYTSTDTQYF. CDR3 in DNA: TGTGCCAGCTCACCTGCTTACACCAGCACAGATACGCAGTATTTT.

V usage is TRBV6-5 and J usage is TRBJ1-1, with TRBD1 matching over 7 bases. The CDR3 covers 14 residues. The V gene end was trimmed by 7 bases and the J gene end by 3 bases; junction bases not matched to a gene: 8. In germline, CDR1 is MNHEY, CDR2 SVGAGI. The DNA of the CDR3 is TGTGCCAGCACGCTCGGGACAGCCCACACTGAAGCTTTCTTT. Amino acid sequence: CASTLGTAHTEAFF.